The rows below give T cell receptor beta chains drawn from one sample of a study of blood T cell repertoires in COVID-19. Using immunoSEQ multiplex PCR, the repertoire was profiled, and TCRdb retains in-frame clones only, with some absent. The sample contains some 160,000 clones, 80% to 90% of which appear only once. Source material: peripheral blood. The origin of the receptors is an older woman with active COVID-19. Each CDR3 is given with its conserved first and last residue. The D gene is left open where the match is weak. For some rows the clone size is stated as once, few or many, or as a class when expanded; others skip it.

TRBV4-2	TRBJ2-3	-	-	TGTGCCAGCAGCCAGGGACTTAGCGGAGGCACAGATACGCAGTATTTT	CASSQGLSGGTDTQYF
TRBV6-2/TRBV6-3	TRBJ2-2	TRBD1	-	TGTGCCAGCAGTGGGCAGGGGGCTACCGGGGAGCTGTTTTTT	CASSGQGATGELFF
TRBV4-3	TRBJ1-1	-	once	TGCGCCAGCAGCCAAGAGCAGGGAGGGCGGGTAGCTTTCTTT	CASSQEQGGRVAFF
TRBV15	TRBJ1-1	TRBD1	-	TGTGCCACCAGCGAAAGACAGGGCAGAACTGAAGCTTTCTTT	CATSERQGRTEAFF
TRBV14	TRBJ2-7	TRBD2	-	TGTGCCAGCAGCCACTGGACTAGCGGGAGGTACGAGCAGTACTTC	CASSHWTSGRYEQYF
TRBV7-2	TRBJ2-2	TRBD1	-	TGTGCCAGCAGCACCCGAAAGGGGGCCGGGCGGGACACCGGGGAGCTGTTTTTT	CASSTRKGAGRDTGELFF
TRBV5-1	TRBJ2-7	TRBD2	-	TGCGCCAGCAGCCCCCCCGGGACTAGCGGGATGGGCGAGCAGTACTTC	CASSPPGTSGMGEQYF
TRBV5-1	TRBJ2-3	TRBD2	-	TGCGCCAGCAGCCATGGAGGGACTAGCGGGAGTCGGGCAGATACGCAGTATTTT	CASSHGGTSGSRADTQYF
TRBV4-1	TRBJ2-1	TRBD2	-	TGCGCCAGCAGCCAACCCGGGACTAGCGGATACAATGAGCAGTTCTTC	CASSQPGTSGYNEQFF
TRBV5-1	TRBJ2-1	TRBD2	-	TGCGCCAGCAGGCCGGAAGCGGGGCGTTTTTTGGGTGAGCAGTTCTTC	CASRPEAGRFLGEQFF
TRBV11-2	TRBJ1-5	TRBD1	few	TGTGCCAGCACCGGTCGGCGACAGGGAATAAATCAGCCCCAGCATTTT	CASTGRRQGINQPQHF
TRBV27	TRBJ2-2	-	few	TGTGCCAGCAGTTTATTCTCGAACACCGGGGAGCTGTTTTTT	CASSLFSNTGELFF
TRBV6-2/TRBV6-3	TRBJ1-2	-	-	TGTGCCAGCAGTTACAGGGGACACTCGACCTATGGCTACACCTTC	CASSYRGHSTYGYTF
TRBV5-6	TRBJ1-1	-	-	TGTGCCAGCAGCGGTGACAGCGCTATGAGGCCTGAAGCTTTCTTT	CASSGDSAMRPEAFF
TRBV18	TRBJ1-1	-	-	TGTGCCAGCTCCCCCTCCTGGCAGGGAAACACTGAAGCTTTCTTT	CASSPSWQGNTEAFF
TRBV4-1	TRBJ2-7	TRBD1	-	TGCGCCAGCAGCCCCGGGACAGGTACCTACGAGCAGTACTTC	CASSPGTGTYEQYF
TRBV7-2	TRBJ2-3	-	-	TGTGCCAGCAGCTTAGGCCTATCCTACACAGATACGCAGTATTTT	CASSLGLSYTDTQYF
TRBV7-2	TRBJ2-1	TRBD2	-	TGTGCCAGCAGCGGGGCAGCGGGAGGTCGAAATGAGCAGTTCTTC	CASSGAAGGRNEQFF
TRBV7-9	TRBJ2-7	TRBD1	-	TGTGCCAGCAGCCCACTCACAGGGGTCTCTTCTACCTACGAGCAGTACTTC	CASSPLTGVSSTYEQYF
TRBV12-3/TRBV12-4	TRBJ2-2	-	-	TGTGCCAGCACTAGCGTGGCTCCCGGGGAGCTGTTTTTT	CASTSVAPGELFF
TRBV4-3	TRBJ2-1	-	-	TGCGCCAGCAGCCAAGAACCAGCTACTACTTCAAGCTCCTACAATGAGCAGTTCTTC	CASSQEPATTSSSYNEQFF
TRBV5-1	TRBJ2-5	TRBD2	-	TGCGCCAGCAGCATCGGGACTAGCGGGGAGGGCGTAGGAGAGACCCAGTACTTC	CASSIGTSGEGVGETQYF
TRBV6-2/TRBV6-3	TRBJ2-2	-	once	TGTGCCAGCAGTTACGTCAGGGTAGGCGGGGAGCTGTTTTTT	CASSYVRVGGELFF
TRBV7-3	TRBJ2-2	TRBD2	-	TGTGCCAGCAGCCCCACTAGCGGACCCCTTGAAACGAACACCGGGGAGCTGTTTTTT	CASSPTSGPLETNTGELFF
TRBV13	TRBJ2-5	TRBD1	-	TGTGCCAGCAGCGGAGGGACAGGGTACCAAGAGACCCAGTACTTC	CASSGGTGYQETQYF
TRBV7-2	TRBJ2-1	TRBD2	-	TGTGCCAGCAGCTCCTTTAGCGGGAGGTTATACAATGAGCAGTTCTTC	CASSSFSGRLYNEQFF
TRBV5-4	TRBJ2-3	TRBD2	-	TGTGCCAGCAGCTTGGAGGGGACTAGCGGGTATACGCAGTATTTT	CASSLEGTSGYTQYF
TRBV30	TRBJ1-2	-	-	TGTGCCTGGAGGTGGAAGGGAGTACGCTATGGCTACACCTTC	CAWRWKGVRYGYTF
TRBV5-1	TRBJ2-5	-	once	TGCGCCAGCAGCGCCTTCGGGGGAGCAAGGGAGACCCAGTACTTC	CASSAFGGARETQYF
TRBV5-6	TRBJ1-4	-	-	TGTGCCAGCAGCTCGCGGGACGGTTATGAAAAACTGTTTTTT	CASSSRDGYEKLFF
TRBV7-9	TRBJ1-2	-	-	TGTGCCATTTCCGACAGGCTAAACTATGGCTACACCTTC	CAISDRLNYGYTF